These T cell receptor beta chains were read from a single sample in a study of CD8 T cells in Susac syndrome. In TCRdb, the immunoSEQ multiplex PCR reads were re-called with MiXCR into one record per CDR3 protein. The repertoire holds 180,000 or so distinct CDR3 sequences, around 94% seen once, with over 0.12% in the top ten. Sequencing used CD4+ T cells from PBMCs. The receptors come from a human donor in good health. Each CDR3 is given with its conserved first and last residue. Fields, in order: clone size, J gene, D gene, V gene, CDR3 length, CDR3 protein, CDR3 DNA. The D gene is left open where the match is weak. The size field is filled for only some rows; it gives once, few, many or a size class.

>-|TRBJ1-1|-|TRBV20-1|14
CSARPGRPDTEAFF
TGCAGTGCTAGGCCTGGACGCCCGGACACTGAAGCTTTCTTT
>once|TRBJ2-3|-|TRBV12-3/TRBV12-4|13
CASSFTETDTQYF
TGTGCCAGCAGTTTTACAGAAACAGATACGCAGTATTTT
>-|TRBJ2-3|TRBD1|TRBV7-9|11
CAGQGADTQYF
TGTGCCGGACAGGGGGCAGATACGCAGTATTTT
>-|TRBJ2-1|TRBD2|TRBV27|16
CASSLRGTSLYNERFF
TGTGCCAGCAGTTTAAGGGGGACTAGTCTGTACAATGAGCGTTTCTTC
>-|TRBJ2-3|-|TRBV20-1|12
CSAVQSTDTQYF
TGCAGTGCCGTCCAAAGCACAGATACGCAGTATTTT
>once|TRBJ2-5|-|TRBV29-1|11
CSVSWDETQYF
TGCAGCGTATCCTGGGACGAGACCCAGTACTTC
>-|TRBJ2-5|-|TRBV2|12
CASSEEREAQYF
TGTGCCAGCAGTGAGGAAAGAGAGGCCCAGTACTTC
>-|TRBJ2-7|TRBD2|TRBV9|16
CASSVGLAGLSYEQYF
TGTGCCAGCAGCGTAGGGCTAGCGGGACTCTCCTACGAGCAGTACTTC
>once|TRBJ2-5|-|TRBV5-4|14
CASSLGLGGETQYF
TGTGCCAGCAGCTTGGGACTAGGAGGCGAGACCCAGTACTTC
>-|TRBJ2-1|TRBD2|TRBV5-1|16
CASSRDLAGSYNEQFF
TGCGCCAGCAGCCGGGATCTAGCGGGCTCCTACAATGAGCAGTTCTTC
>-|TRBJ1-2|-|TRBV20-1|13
CSARGGSTSGYTF
TGCAGTGCTAGAGGAGGCAGTACCTCTGGCTACACCTTC
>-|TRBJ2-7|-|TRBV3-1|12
CASSQGWGEQYF
TGTGCCAGCAGCCAAGGCTGGGGCGAGCAGTACTTC
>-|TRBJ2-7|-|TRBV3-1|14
CASSQRGATYEQYF
TGTGCCAGCAGCCAAAGGGGGGCCACCTACGAGCAGTACTTC
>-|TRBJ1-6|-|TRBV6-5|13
CASRPGSYSPLHF
TGTGCCAGCAGACCCGGGTCCTATTCACCCCTCCACTTT
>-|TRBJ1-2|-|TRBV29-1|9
CSVGIGYTF
TGCAGCGTCGGTATCGGCTACACCTTC
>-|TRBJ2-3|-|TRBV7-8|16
CASSLAHMVGGDTQYF
TGTGCCAGCAGCTTAGCGCATATGGTTGGGGGTGATACGCAGTATTTT
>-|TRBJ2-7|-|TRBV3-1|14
CASSRVGLVYEQYF
TGTGCCAGCAGCCGAGTAGGACTTGTGTACGAGCAGTACTTC
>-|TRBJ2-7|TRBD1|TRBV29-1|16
CSVAGQGRSGRYEQYF
TGCAGCGTCGCAGGACAGGGTCGATCGGGTCGGTACGAGCAGTACTTC
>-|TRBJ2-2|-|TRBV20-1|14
CSASTASGAGELFF
TGCAGTGCTAGTACGGCTTCCGGGGCCGGGGAGCTGTTTTTT
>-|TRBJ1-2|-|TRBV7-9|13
CASSQTATYGYTF
TGTGCCAGCAGCCAGACAGCTACCTATGGCTACACCTTC
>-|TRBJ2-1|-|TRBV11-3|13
CASSAGPPPEQFF
TGTGCCAGCAGCGCGGGACCGCCGCCTGAGCAGTTCTTC
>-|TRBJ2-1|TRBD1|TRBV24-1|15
CATSDLRRGQDLQFF
TGTGCCACCAGTGATTTGAGGAGGGGACAGGATCTTCAGTTCTTC
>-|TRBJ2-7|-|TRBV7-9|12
CASSFARGEQYF
TGTGCCAGCAGCTTCGCCAGGGGTGAGCAGTACTTC
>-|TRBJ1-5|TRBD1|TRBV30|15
CAWSVGTGYNQPQHF
TGTGCCTGGAGTGTCGGGACAGGGTACAATCAGCCCCAGCATTTT
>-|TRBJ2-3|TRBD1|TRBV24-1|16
CATSDFGPQGADTQYF
TGTGCCACCAGTGATTTTGGGCCACAGGGGGCAGATACGCAGTATTTT
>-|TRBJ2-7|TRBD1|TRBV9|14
CARTPTGKDCEQYF
TGTGCCAGGACCCCGACAGGGAAAGATTGCGAGCAGTACTTC
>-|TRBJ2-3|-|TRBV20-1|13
CSAFGSSTDTQYF
TGCAGTGCGTTCGGCTCTAGCACAGATACGCAGTATTTT
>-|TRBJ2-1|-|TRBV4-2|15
CASSQDPTLRDEQFF
TGTGCCAGCAGCCAAGACCCTACCCTACGGGATGAGCAGTTCTTC
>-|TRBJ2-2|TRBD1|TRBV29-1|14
CSVAGQGDTGELFF
TGCAGCGTTGCGGGACAGGGGGACACCGGGGAGCTGTTTTTT
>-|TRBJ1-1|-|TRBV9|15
CASSVDPGTNTEAFF
TGTGCCAGCAGCGTAGATCCAGGGACGAACACTGAAGCTTTCTTT
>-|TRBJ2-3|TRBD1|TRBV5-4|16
CASSSPRDRGTDTQYF
TGTGCCAGCAGCTCCCCCCGGGACAGGGGCACAGATACGCAGTATTTT
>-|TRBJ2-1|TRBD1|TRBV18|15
CASSPGTGEYNEQFF
TGTGCCAGCTCACCAGGGACAGGGGAGTACAATGAGCAGTTCTTC
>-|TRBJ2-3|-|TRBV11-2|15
CASSQHGTWANTQYF
TGTGCCAGCAGCCAACACGGGACTTGGGCGAATACGCAGTATTTT
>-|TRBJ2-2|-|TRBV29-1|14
CSVARTVNTGELFF
TGCAGCGTTGCTAGGACAGTGAACACCGGGGAGCTGTTTTTT
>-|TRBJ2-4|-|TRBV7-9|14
CASSPRTDKNIQYF
TGTGCCAGCAGCCCAAGGACGGACAAAAACATTCAGTACTTC
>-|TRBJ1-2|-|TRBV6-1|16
CASSPLPGRSNYGYTF
TGTGCCAGCAGCCCCCTTCCGGGACGTAGCAACTATGGCTACACCTTC
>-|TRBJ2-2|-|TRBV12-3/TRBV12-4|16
CASSLRNRVNSGELFF
TGTGCCAGCAGTTTAAGAAATAGAGTTAATTCCGGGGAGCTGTTTTTT
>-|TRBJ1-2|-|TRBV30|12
CASSAGSYGYTF
TGTGCCTCCTCGGCCGGCAGCTATGGCTACACCTTC
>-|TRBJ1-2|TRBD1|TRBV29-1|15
CSVGTRDRANYGYTF
TGCAGCGTCGGAACCCGGGACAGGGCAAACTATGGCTACACCTTC
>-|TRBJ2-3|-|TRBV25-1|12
CASSAWGDTQYF
TGTGCCAGCAGTGCATGGGGGGATACGCAGTATTTT
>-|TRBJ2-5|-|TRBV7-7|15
CASSLGGSYQETQYF
TGTGCTAGCAGCTTAGGAGGAAGCTACCAAGAGACCCAGTACTTC
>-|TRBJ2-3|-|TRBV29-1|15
CSVEDPERGTDTQYF
TGCAGCGTTGAAGATCCCGAGCGGGGCACAGATACGCAGTATTTT
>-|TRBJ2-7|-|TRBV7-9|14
CASSRSLGNYEQYF
TGTGCCAGCAGCCGATCATTAGGGAACTACGAGCAGTACTTC
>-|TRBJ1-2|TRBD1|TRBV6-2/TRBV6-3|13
CASSPGQRYGYTF
TGTGCCAGCAGCCCGGGACAGAGATATGGCTACACCTTC
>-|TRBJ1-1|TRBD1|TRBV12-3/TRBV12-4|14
CASSLTGGATEAFF
TGTGCCAGCAGTTTGACAGGGGGGGCCACTGAAGCTTTCTTT
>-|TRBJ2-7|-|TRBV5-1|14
CASRTLEVVNEQYF
TGCGCCAGCAGGACCTTGGAGGTAGTCAACGAGCAGTACTTC
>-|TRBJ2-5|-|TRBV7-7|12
CASSEGMGTQYF
TGTGCCAGCAGTGAAGGGATGGGGACCCAGTACTTC
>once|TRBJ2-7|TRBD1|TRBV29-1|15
CSVAGQGDLSYEQYF
TGCAGCGTTGCAGGACAGGGCGACCTCTCCTACGAGCAGTACTTC
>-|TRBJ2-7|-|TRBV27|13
CASGRTASYEQYF
TGTGCCAGTGGCCGGACAGCCTCCTACGAGCAGTACTTC
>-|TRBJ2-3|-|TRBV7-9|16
CASSYTGGPDFDTQYF
TGTGCCAGCAGCTACACGGGGGGCCCAGATTTTGATACGCAGTATTTT
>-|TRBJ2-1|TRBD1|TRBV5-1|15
CASRESRQGRGEQFF
TGCGCCAGCAGAGAATCAAGACAGGGACGCGGTGAGCAGTTCTTC
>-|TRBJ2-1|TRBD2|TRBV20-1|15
CSAATGLAGVYEQFF
TGCAGTGCTGCCACGGGACTAGCGGGGGTATATGAGCAGTTCTTC
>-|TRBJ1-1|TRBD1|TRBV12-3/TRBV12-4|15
CASSETGVMNTEAFF
TGTGCCAGCAGTGAAACAGGGGTCATGAACACTGAAGCTTTCTTT
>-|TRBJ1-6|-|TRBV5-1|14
CASSLTPVTSPLHF
TGCGCCAGCAGCTTGACCCCCGTAACTTCACCCCTCCACTTT
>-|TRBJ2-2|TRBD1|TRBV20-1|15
CSATGTGGTRGELFF
TGCAGTGCTACCGGGACAGGGGGCACCAGAGGGGAGCTGTTTTTT